This TCR beta chain was captured by sequencing in a study of beta chain features in type 1 diabetes. Study background: The study examined about 100,000,000 sorted cells across all samples. Study-wide findings and caveats: PCR may have favored shorter templates equally in patients and controls.

This clone was counted a few times. Its antigen remains unknown. One heparinised blood draw averaging roughly 100 mL was given by each donor. The whole isolated RNA underwent reverse transcription, so sequencing captured expressed TCRB transcripts. For naive, central memory and regulatory T cell samples, reads averaged approximately 3.6 million. Profiling relied on immunoSEQ multiplex PCR, and the TCRdb table lists in-frame clones only, not all of them. The sample includes hundreds of thousands of clones, about a sixth of them seen just once. The sequenced sample consisted of naive CD4+ T cells from blood. The source is a man aged 18-30 years in good health.

CDR3 sequence (DNA): TGTGCCTGGAGGAGGGGGACGTTCGAGCAGTACTTC. Amino acid sequence: CAWRRGTFEQYF. The chain joins TRBV30 to TRBJ2-7, with D perhaps matching TRBD1 (6 bases). This CDR3 contains 12 residues. Germline V gives CDR1 GTSNPN, CDR2 SVGIG (reference sequence). V was trimmed by 3 bases and J by 6 bases, leaving 12 bases between them.